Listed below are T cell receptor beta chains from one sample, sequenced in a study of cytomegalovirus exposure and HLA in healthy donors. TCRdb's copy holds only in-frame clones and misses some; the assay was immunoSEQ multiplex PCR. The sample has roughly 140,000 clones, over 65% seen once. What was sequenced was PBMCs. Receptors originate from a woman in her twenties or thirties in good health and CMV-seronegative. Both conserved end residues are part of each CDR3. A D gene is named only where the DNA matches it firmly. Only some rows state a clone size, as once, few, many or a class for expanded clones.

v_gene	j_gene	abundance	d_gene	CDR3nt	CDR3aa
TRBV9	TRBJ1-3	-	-	TGTGCCAGCAGCGTCTCTTGGACAGTTGGAAACACCATATATTTT	CASSVSWTVGNTIYF
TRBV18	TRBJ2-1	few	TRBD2	TGTGCCAGCTCACCACTCTCGTGGCTAGCGGGGAGCTACAATGAGCAGTTCTTC	CASSPLSWLAGSYNEQFF
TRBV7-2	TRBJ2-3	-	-	TGTGCCAGCAGCTCCACTGGACTCCTCGCAGATACGCAGTATTTT	CASSSTGLLADTQYF
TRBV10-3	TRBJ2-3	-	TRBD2	TGTGCCATCAGGTCTAGCGGGGATGTGGATACGCAGTATTTT	CAIRSSGDVDTQYF
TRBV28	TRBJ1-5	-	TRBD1	TGTGCCAGCAGCCTCGGGACAGAGCGTCAGCCCCAGCATTTT	CASSLGTERQPQHF
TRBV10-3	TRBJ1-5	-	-	TGTGCCATCAGTGAGAGTGACTTCAATCAGCCCCAGCATTTT	CAISESDFNQPQHF
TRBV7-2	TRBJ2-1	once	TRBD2	TGTGCCAGCAGCCCTGAGACTAGCGGAGACAATGAGCAGTTCTTC	CASSPETSGDNEQFF
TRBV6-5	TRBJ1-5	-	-	TGTGCCAGCAGCTCCTCTTCGGGCAATCAGCCCCAGCATTTT	CASSSSSGNQPQHF
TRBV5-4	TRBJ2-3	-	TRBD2	TGTGCCAGCAGCGAGGGTGGGGGGGTCAGAGATACGCAGTATTTT	CASSEGGGVRDTQYF
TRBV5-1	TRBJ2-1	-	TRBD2	TGCGCCAGCAGCTTGGCCGGGACTAGCGGTTACAATGAGCAGTTCTTC	CASSLAGTSGYNEQFF
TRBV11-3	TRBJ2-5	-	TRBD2	TGTGCCAGCAGCCGTGGCGGGGGGGAGACCCAGTACTTC	CASSRGGGETQYF
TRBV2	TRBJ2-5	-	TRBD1	TGTGCCAGCAGGGCCGGGACAGGGAGTCAGTACTTC	CASRAGTGSQYF
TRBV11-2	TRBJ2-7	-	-	TGTGCCAGCAGTTTAAGCAGGAATAACTACGAGCAGTACTTC	CASSLSRNNYEQYF
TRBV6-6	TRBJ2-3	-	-	TGTGCCAGCAGTTACAATCCAAACACAGATACGCAGTATTTT	CASSYNPNTDTQYF
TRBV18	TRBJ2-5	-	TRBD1	TGTGCCAGCTCACCACCGGGACAGGTACAAGAGACCCAGTACTTC	CASSPPGQVQETQYF
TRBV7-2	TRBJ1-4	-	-	TGTGCCAGCAGCCCCCAGGGGCTTATTAATGAAAAACTGTTTTTT	CASSPQGLINEKLFF
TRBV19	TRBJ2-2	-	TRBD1	TGTGCCAGTACCCCCATCGGACAGGGGGCTCACACCGGGGAGCTGTTTTTT	CASTPIGQGAHTGELFF
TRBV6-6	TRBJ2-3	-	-	TGTGCCAGCAGAATAGGACAGTCCACAGATACGCAGTATTTT	CASRIGQSTDTQYF
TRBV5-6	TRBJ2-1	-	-	TGTGCCAGCAGCTTAGGGGTTTCCCAACACAATGAGCAGTTCTTC	CASSLGVSQHNEQFF
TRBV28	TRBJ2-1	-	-	TGTGCCAGCAGTTTAGGGAGCAGTCAATCCAATGAGCAGTTCTTC	CASSLGSSQSNEQFF
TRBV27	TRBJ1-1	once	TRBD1	TGTGCCAGCATCGACAGGGCTTCAAGGAGCACTGAAGCTTTCTTT	CASIDRASRSTEAFF
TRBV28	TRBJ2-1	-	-	TGTGCCAGCAGTCCCCAAGCGGTCACGCTCGGGGGGTTCTTC	CASSPQAVTLGGFF
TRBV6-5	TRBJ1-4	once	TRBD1	TGTGCCAGCAGATCCGGGACAGGGCCTAATGAAAAACTGTTTTTT	CASRSGTGPNEKLFF
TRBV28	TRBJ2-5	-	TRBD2	TGTGCCAGCAGCCGAAGCGGGAGGTGGTGGGAGACCCAGTACTTC	CASSRSGRWWETQYF
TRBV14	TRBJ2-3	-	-	TGTGCCAGCAGCGTGGGGCGCGGTACGCAGTATTTT	CASSVGRGTQYF
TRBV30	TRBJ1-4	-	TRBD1	TGTGCCTGGAGCCCCCAGGGGGGAAAACTGTTTTTT	CAWSPQGGKLFF
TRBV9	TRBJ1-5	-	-	TGTGCCAGCAGCGAGCAGGGTGGGAATCAGCCCCAGCATTTT	CASSEQGGNQPQHF
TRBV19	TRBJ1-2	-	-	TGTGCCAGTAGTATAGGCCCGGGCAGGGGCTATGGCTACACCTTC	CASSIGPGRGYGYTF
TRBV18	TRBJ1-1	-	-	TGTGCCAGCTCACCACCGGCTGCAGGAGGGGAAGCTTTCTTT	CASSPPAAGGEAFF
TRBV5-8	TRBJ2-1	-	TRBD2	TGTGCCAGCAGCTTGGAGCGGGGGAGCTCCTACAATGAGCAGTTCTTC	CASSLERGSSYNEQFF
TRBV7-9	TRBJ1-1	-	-	TGTGCCACCTTCTATGGGGGCCTGGGGACTGAAGCTTTCTTT	CATFYGGLGTEAFF
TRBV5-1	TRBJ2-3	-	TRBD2	TGCGCCAGCAGCTTCTCTAGCGGGGACGTGGATACGCAGTATTTT	CASSFSSGDVDTQYF
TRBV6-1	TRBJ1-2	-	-	TGTGCCAGCGGACAAAACTATGGCTACACCTTC	CASGQNYGYTF